The clone carrying this T cell receptor (beta chain) was counted many times. Calling Graves' hyperthyroidism stable meant ophthalmopathy did not progress within 18 months. Uncontrolled infection, other autoimmune disease, pregnancy or lactation disqualified patients from enrolment. This sample is drawn from a study of T cells in Graves' hyperthyroidism and ophthalmopathy. V trimming: 0 bases; J trimming: 6 bases; junction bases outside the gene matches: 10. Germline V gene data show CDR1 as MDHEN and CDR2 as SYDVKM. There are 17 residues in the CDR3. Authors of the study amplified TCR beta CDR3 regions from RNA transcripts. HTBI primers drove first-round RT-PCR of the TCR CDR3. One entry per CDR3 protein, called by TCRdb with MiXCR from the multiplex PCR reads. The sample includes around 690,000 distinct CDR3 sequences, approximately 15% of them seen just once.

The sequenced sample was blood. The receptor comes from a man aged 50 to 60 with Graves' hyperthyroidism. The chain recombines TRBV28 with TRBJ1-4, with 7 bases that match TRBD1. The CDR3 protein is CASSLWGRGLGYEKLFF. CDR3 nucleotide sequence: TGTGCCAGCAGTTTATGGGGTAGGGGGCTGGGTTATGAAAAACTGTTTTTT.